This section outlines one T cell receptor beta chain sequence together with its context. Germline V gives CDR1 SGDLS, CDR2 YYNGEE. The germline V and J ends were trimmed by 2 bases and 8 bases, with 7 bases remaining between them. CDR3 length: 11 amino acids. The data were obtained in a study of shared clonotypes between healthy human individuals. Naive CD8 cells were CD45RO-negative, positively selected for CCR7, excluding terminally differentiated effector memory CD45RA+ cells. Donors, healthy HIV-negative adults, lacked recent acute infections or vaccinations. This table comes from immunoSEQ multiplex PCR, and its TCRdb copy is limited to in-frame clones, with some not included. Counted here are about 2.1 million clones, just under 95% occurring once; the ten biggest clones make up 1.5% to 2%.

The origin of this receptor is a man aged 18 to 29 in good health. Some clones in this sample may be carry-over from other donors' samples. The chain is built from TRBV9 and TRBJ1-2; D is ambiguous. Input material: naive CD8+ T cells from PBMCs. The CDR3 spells CASSVGWGYTF. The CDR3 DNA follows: TGTGCCAGCAGCGTCGGTTGGGGCTACACCTTC.